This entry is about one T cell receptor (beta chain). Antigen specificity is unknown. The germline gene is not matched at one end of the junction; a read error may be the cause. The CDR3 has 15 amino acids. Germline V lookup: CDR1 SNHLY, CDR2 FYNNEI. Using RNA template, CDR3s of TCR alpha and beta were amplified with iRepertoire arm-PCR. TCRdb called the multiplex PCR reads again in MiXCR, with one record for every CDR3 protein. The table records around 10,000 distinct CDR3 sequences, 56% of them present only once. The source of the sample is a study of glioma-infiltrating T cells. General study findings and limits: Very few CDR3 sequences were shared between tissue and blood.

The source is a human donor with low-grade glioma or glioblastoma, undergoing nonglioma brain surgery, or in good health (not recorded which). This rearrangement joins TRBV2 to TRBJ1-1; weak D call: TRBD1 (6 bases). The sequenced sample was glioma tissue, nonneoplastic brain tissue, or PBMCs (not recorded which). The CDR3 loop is CVSSEFGGANTEAFF. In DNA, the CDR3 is TGTGTCAGCAGTGAGTTCGGGGGCGCGAACACTGAAGCTTTCTTT. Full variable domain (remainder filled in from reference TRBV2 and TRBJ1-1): EPEVTQTPSHQVTQMGQEVILRCVPISNHLYFYWYRQILGQKVEFLVSFYNNEISEKSEIFDDQFSVERPDGSNFTLKIRSTKLEDSAMYFCVSSEFGGANTEAFFGQGTRLTVV.